Following are 26 T cell receptor beta chains from one sample sequenced in a study of T cell repertoires in cytomegalovirus infection. For these receptors, no antigen is known. TCRdb redid the calling of the reads with MiXCR, one entry per CDR3 protein. The data contain about 920,000 distinct CDR3 sequences, roughly 30% of them singletons. This specimen was cultured CD8+ T cells from PBMCs, taken from culture after CMV antigen stimulation. All receptors come from a human donor in good health (CMV status not recorded). Some clones in this sample may be carry-over from other donors' samples.

The sample holds a few counts of this clonotype. The V call is TRBV6-8, the J call TRBJ1-1; D might be TRBD1 (5 bases). The CDR3 totals 14 residues. Germline lookup yields CDR1 MNHGY and CDR2 SAAAGT. The ends were cut back, 7 bases at V and 0 bases at J, with 12 bases in the middle. The CDR3 sequence is CASTPRQLNTEAFF. The CDR3 region has the DNA TGTGCCAGCACTCCCCGACAGTTGAACACTGAAGCTTTCTTT.

The chain uses TRBV5-1 and TRBJ2-7, with D perhaps matching TRBD1 or TRBD2 (6 bases each). The V gene's germline CDR1 is SGHRS and CDR2 YFSETQ. V lost 5 bases to trimming and J lost 3 bases, with 12 bases between them. The CDR3 totals 13 residues. The chain's CDR3 is CASSHGGGYEQYV. The CDR3 DNA reads TGCGCCAGCAGTCATGGAGGGGGCTACGAGCAGTACGTC.

The chain links TRBV2 to TRBJ1-2; TRBD1 is a possible D gene (5 bases). Germline values: CDR1 SNHLY, CDR2 FYNNEI. CDR3 length: 13 amino acids. V dropped 4 bases and J dropped 3 bases, with 9 bases sitting between them. This chain's CDR3 is CASSVGGYYGYTF. CDR3 nucleotide sequence: TGTGCCAGCAGTGTTGGGGGGTACTATGGCTACACCTTC.

This clonotype has just one count. One end of the junction fails to match germline, which may point to a read error. V is TRBV4-1 and J is TRBJ2-1; 9 positions match TRBD1. The CDR3 runs 15 residues. CDR1 and CDR2 (germline): MGHRA, YSYEKL. CDR3 region: CASSQMRQGVYERFF. The DNA for the CDR3 is TGCGCCAGCAGCCAAATGAGACAGGGGGTTTATGAGCGGTTCTTC.

The chain has TRBV4-2 and TRBJ1-3, with no clear D. The CDR3 has 15 amino acids. CDR1 and CDR2 (germline): LGHNA, YNFKEQ. Trimming left V 0 bases short and J 0 bases short, with 6 bases between. The CDR3 spells CASSQDYSSGNTIYF. The CDR3 DNA follows: TGTGCCAGCAGCCAAGACTACAGCTCTGGAAACACCATATATTTT.

There are a few counts of this clonotype. The chain couples TRBV6-2 or TRBV6-3 to TRBJ1-5, with a possible D match to TRBD1 (6 bases). The CDR3 loop spans 17 amino acids. CDR1 is MNHEY and CDR2 is SVGEGT in the germline V gene. V was pared by 6 bases and J by 3 bases, with 21 bases between. The CDR3 region has the DNA TGTGCCAGCAGCCAGACGGGAAGGGGGACTCTCAATCAGCCCCAGCATTTT. Its protein is CASSQTGRGTLNQPQHF.

The chain joins TRBV7-9 to TRBJ1-2, with 7 bases aligning to TRBD1. This CDR3 comprises 11 residues. CDR1 and CDR2 from the germline V gene are SEHNR and FQNEAQ (reference sequence). V shed 4 bases and J 12 bases; nucleotides not matched to a gene: 5. Here the CDR3 DNA reads TGTGCCAGCAGCTCAGACAGGGATCACACCTTC. Translated: CASSSDRDHTF.

This clonotype occurred many times. V gene TRBV4-3 combines with J gene TRBJ1-5; no firm D call. CDR3 length equals 18 residues. Trimming took off 0 bases at V and 0 bases at J, with 15 bases between the two ends. Looked up from germline, CDR1 is LGHNA and CDR2 is YSLEER. The DNA of the CDR3 is TGCGCCAGCAGCCAAGATCGGGCAGGCGTGGCTAGCAATCAGCCCCAGCATTTT. Amino acid sequence: CASSQDRAGVASNQPQHF.

The chain links TRBV27 to TRBJ2-2; D possibly corresponds to TRBD1 (5 bases). The germline V gene has CDR1 MNHEY and CDR2 SMNVEV (reference sequence). The CDR3 sequence is 16 residues long. With 3 bases removed from V and 0 bases from J, the gap between germline ends came to 11 bases. CDR3 loop: CASSFAGLSNTGELFF. The CDR3, as DNA: TGTGCCAGCAGTTTCGCAGGGCTTTCGAACACCGGGGAGCTGTTTTTT.

This clonotype has just a few counts. The germline gene is not matched at one end of the junction; a read error may be the cause. V usage is TRBV5-3 and J usage is TRBJ1-2; TRBD1 matches 8 bases. Being an ORF, TRBV5-3 has a function that is uncertain. The CDR3 spans 13 residues. CDR3 coding DNA: TGTGCCAGCAGCTTCGACAGGGGATATGGCTACACCTTC. Protein sequence: CASSFDRGYGYTF.

The gene calls are TRBV28 and TRBJ1-1; 7 bases fit TRBD1. The CDR3 runs to 13 residues. Trimming at V came to 1 base and at J to 7 bases, leaving 3 bases not matched to a gene. CDR1 and CDR2 from the germline V gene are MDHEN and SYDVKM. This chain's CDR3 is CASSLLTGLEAFF. Here the CDR3 DNA reads TGTGCCAGCAGTTTATTGACAGGGCTTGAAGCTTTCTTT.

To note about this clonotype: The junction shows a germline mismatch at one end, possibly a read error. The chain links TRBV2 to TRBJ1-2, with unresolved D. The length of the CDR3 is 10 residues. CDR1 and CDR2 from the germline V gene are SNHLY and FYNNEI. CDR3 DNA: TGTGCCAGCACAATGGAGGGCCACCCCTTC. Residues: CASTMEGHPF.

V and J are TRBV15 and TRBJ1-2, with 7 bases that match TRBD1. Germline V lookup: CDR1 LNHNV, CDR2 YYDKDF (reference sequence). Losses at the gene ends were 0 bases for V and 5 bases for J; bases not matched to a gene: 9. The CDR3 loop spans 16 amino acids. The CDR3: CATSRDRDRDEYGYTF. The CDR3 bases are TGTGCCACCAGCAGAGACCGGGACAGAGACGAGTATGGCTACACCTTC.

This clonotype showed up many times. The rearrangement joins TRBV2 to TRBJ1-5, with D unresolved. CDR1 is SNHLY and CDR2 is FYNNEI in the germline V gene. V gave up 0 bases and J gave up 0 bases, with 6 bases separating them. This CDR3 comprises 15 residues. DNA for the CDR3: TGTGCCAGCAGTGAAGCCGGCTATAGCAATCAGCCCCAGCATTTT. As protein: CASSEAGYSNQPQHF.

This clonotype was recorded at least ten times. This sequence joins TRBV7-2 and TRBJ2-2, with TRBD2 as a possible D gene (7 bases). The ends were cut back, 3 bases at V and 4 bases at J, with 18 bases in the middle. The CDR3 is 17 residues long. CDR1 is SGHTA, CDR2 FQGNSA, per germline. The CDR3 loop reads CASSFLAGALRTGELFF. For the CDR3, the DNA is TGTGCCAGCAGCTTCCTCGCGGGGGCCCTTCGCACCGGGGAGCTGTTTTTT. The full variable domain, with the rest looked up from reference TRBV7-2 and TRBJ2-2, is GAGVSQSPSNKVTEKGKDVELRCDPISGHTALYWYRQSLGQGLEFLIYFQGNSAPDKSGLPSDRFSAERTGGSVSTLTIQRTQQEDSAVYLCASSFLAGALRTGELFFGEGSRLTVL.

A note on this clonotype: Given a much more abundant clone one base away, this may be a read error. The rearrangement joins TRBV7-8 to TRBJ2-1; no reliable D call. V was clipped by 0 bases and J by 0 bases, with 12 bases between them. CDR3 length: 17 amino acids. Germline assignment: CDR1 SGHVS and CDR2 FQNEAQ. CDR3 in DNA: TGTGCCAGCAGCTTAGCGCCACGGATCAGCTCCTACAATGAGCAGTTCTTC. Translating it yields CASSLAPRISSYNEQFF.

This clonotype was observed a handful of times. The V gene is TRBV6-1, the J gene TRBJ2-1; 8 nucleotides align to TRBD2. The junction had 2 bases not matched to a gene; V was cut back by 1 base and J by 3 bases. This CDR3 has 15 amino acids. Germline-derived CDR1 and CDR2 are MNHNS and SASEGT. CDR3 region: CASSEVSGGYNEQFF. The CDR3, as DNA: TGTGCCAGCAGTGAAGTAAGCGGGGGCTACAATGAGCAGTTCTTC.

This clonotype was counted ten times or more. The V gene is TRBV7-8, the J gene TRBJ2-2; the D gene is possibly TRBD1 (5 bases). V lost 0 bases and J 0 bases, leaving 5 bases between the germline ends. Looked up from germline, CDR1 is SGHVS and CDR2 is FQNEAQ. The CDR3 spans 15 residues. The CDR3 DNA reads TGTGCCAGCAGCTTAGCAGGGGCGAACACCGGGGAGCTGTTTTTT. Protein: CASSLAGANTGELFF.

This clonotype has ten or more counts. The chain's CDR3 is CASSYSPSNQPQHF. CDR3 coding DNA: TGTGCCAGCAGTTACAGCCCTAGCAATCAGCCCCAGCATTTT. V usage is TRBV28 and J usage is TRBJ1-5; D remains unclear. The ends were cut back, 4 bases at V and 0 bases at J, with 7 bases in the middle. Germline V gene data show CDR1 as MDHEN and CDR2 as SYDVKM. The CDR3 loop spans 14 amino acids.

J is TRBJ2-1 and V is TRBV12-3 or TRBV12-4; weak D call: TRBD2 (5 bases). Trimming took 4 bases from V and 10 from J, leaving 14 bases between them. The length of the CDR3 is 13 residues. CDR3 sequence: CASSWSPSGEQFF. In DNA, the CDR3 is TGTGCCAGCAGTTGGTCCCCTTCGGGGGAGCAGTTCTTC.

V is TRBV9 and J is TRBJ2-1; tentatively, D is TRBD1 or TRBD2 (5 bases each). This CDR3 comprises 16 residues. The germline gives CDR1 SGDLS, CDR2 YYNGEE. Trimming cost V 0 bases and J 0 bases, with 10 bases left between them. The CDR3 here is CASSVGGTSSYNEQFF. Here the CDR3 DNA reads TGTGCCAGCAGCGTAGGAGGGACGAGCTCCTACAATGAGCAGTTCTTC. Looking up the rest from reference TRBV9 and TRBJ2-1 gives the full variable domain: DSGVTQTPKHLITATGQRVTLRCSPRSGDLSVYWYQQSLDQGLQFLIQYYNGEERAKGNILERFSAQQFPDLHSELNLSSLELGDSALYFCASSVGGTSSYNEQFFGPGTRLTVL.

The chain recombines TRBV24-1 with TRBJ2-6; D is ambiguous. Germline V lookup: CDR1 KGHDR, CDR2 SFDVKD. V lost 0 bases and J lost 1, with 6 bases in between. The CDR3 is 16 amino acids. CDR3 loop: CATSDLDVSGANVLTF. Here the CDR3 DNA reads TGTGCCACCAGTGATTTGGATGTTTCTGGGGCCAACGTCCTGACTTTC.

This clonotype was detected a few times. The rearrangement links TRBV7-7 to TRBJ2-7, with unresolved D. The CDR3 is 14 amino acids. CDR1 is SSHAT, CDR2 FNYEAQ, per germline (reference sequence). The ends were cut back, 5 bases at V and 0 bases at J, with 11 bases in the middle. The CDR3 DNA sequence: TGTGCCAGCAGCGCCGAGGTCAGCTCCTACGAGCAGTACGTC. Protein sequence: CASSAEVSSYEQYV.

Only a few counts were recorded for this clonotype. This sequence joins TRBV7-6 and TRBJ2-2; D uncertain. This CDR3 is 15 amino acids long. CDR1 is SGHVS, CDR2 FNYEAQ, per germline. The V and J ends lost 0 bases and 1 base respectively, with 6 bases between them. CDR3 region: CASSLALQNTGELFF. The CDR3 DNA follows: TGTGCCAGCAGCTTAGCCCTACAGAACACCGGGGAGCTGTTTTTT.

This clonotype has only a few counts. J is TRBJ1-1 and V is TRBV12-3 or TRBV12-4; D not certain. The CDR3 length is 14 residues. Trimming pared 3 bases from V and 0 bases from J, leaving 8 bases between. CDR3 region: CASSFEELNTEAFF. The DNA for the CDR3 is TGTGCCAGCAGTTTTGAGGAGTTGAACACTGAAGCTTTCTTT.

This clonotype was recorded many times. This chain joins TRBV7-9 and TRBJ1-1; 8 bases align to TRBD1. The J segment lost 0 bases and the V segment lost 6 bases, leaving 6 bases of the junction unmatched. Germline CDR1 and CDR2: SEHNR and FQNEAQ (reference sequence). The CDR3 has 15 residues. CDR3 protein: CASRPGQGLNTEAFF. The CDR3 nucleotides are TGTGCCAGCAGGCCCGGACAGGGACTGAACACTGAAGCTTTCTTT.